This TCR beta chain came from a study of Graves' ophthalmopathy and Graves' hyperthyroidism. Study-wide points: The model achieved 70.59% sensitivity and 72.22% specificity for ophthalmopathy progression.

Excluded were patients with other autoimmune diseases, uncontrolled infections, pregnancy or lactation. CDR3 regions of TCR beta were amplified from RNA transcripts. Second-round multiplex PCR came after first-round RT-PCR with HTBI primers. MiXCR, applied by TCRdb to the multiplex PCR reads, yields one record per CDR3 protein. The table records 200,000 to 250,000 distinct CDR3 sequences, roughly 29% of them present only once. This clonotype was seen at least ten times. As yet, its antigen is unknown. CDR1 and CDR2 from the germline V gene are SEHNR and FQNEAQ (reference sequence). V shed 5 bases and J 1 base; nucleotides not matched to a gene: 6. The CDR3 runs to 15 residues.

The specimen was peripheral blood. This chain connects TRBV7-9 to TRBJ2-5, with TRBD1 matching 8 bases. The source of this sequence is a man in his fifties with Graves' ophthalmopathy. The CDR3 DNA follows: TGTGCCAGCAGCCTCGGACAGGGCTCCCAAGAGACCCAGTACTTC. Protein: CASSLGQGSQETQYF.